The entry below gives a single T cell receptor (beta chain) sequence along with its context. What it recognizes is unknown. CDR3 length equals 17 residues. Trimming removed 4 bases from V and 3 bases from J; junction bases left unmatched: 14. The germline CDR1 and CDR2 sequences are LGHNA and YSLEER. This entry belongs to a study of cytomegalovirus exposure and HLA in healthy donors. Study-level results: The authors later linked a missense DCLRE1C variant to TCR beta V- and J-gene trimming. The study flagged about 160 TCR beta chains as cytomegalovirus-associated.

The PCR had 60 Vbeta and 13 Jbeta primers. The authors' processing: Roughly 81 million unique TCR beta chains, 10 million to 14 million shared, were counted in a later analysis. Libraries were prepared by immunoSEQ multiplex PCR; TCRdb keeps only in-frame clonotypes and omits some of them. Clone size and V and J calls were adopted from that table, with D and trimming inferred from the DNA. The sample lists some 150,000 clones, under 10% occurring once. The TCR comes from a woman aged 40 to 50 in good health and CMV-seropositive. The V and J genes are TRBV4-3 and TRBJ2-5; 7 bases line up with TRBD2. The sample was PBMCs. CDR3 in amino acids: CASSRGSGRGSEETQYF. Written as DNA, the CDR3 is TGCGCCAGCAGCCGAGGGTCTGGGCGGGGGTCGGAAGAGACCCAGTACTTC.